Reported below is one T cell receptor (beta chain). The data were taken from a study of tumor and adjacent non-tumor tissue in lung cancer. A modified ARM-PCR protocol with three rounds of nested PCR amplified TCRbeta. TCRdb used MiXCR to reprocess the multiplex PCR reads, holding one entry per CDR3 protein. Altogether 65,000 to 90,000 distinct CDR3 sequences are present, around 65% being singletons, with the ten largest covering around an eighth. The CDR3 is made up of 15 amino acids. CDR1 is SEHNR and CDR2 is FQNEAQ in the germline V gene (reference sequence). V lost 4 bases, J lost 2 bases, and 15 bases lay in between. This sample's RNA came from whole unsorted tissue. Chemotherapy-naive patients with new lung cancer underwent thoracic surgery in China, August–November 2014.

Sequencing was carried out using lung tumor tissue. The sequence was collected from a woman in her 70s with non-small cell lung cancer. V usage is TRBV7-9 and J usage is TRBJ2-7, with a weak D call TRBD1 (7 bases). The CDR3 region is CASSSDRRGTYEQYF. CDR3 nucleotide sequence: TGTGCCAGCAGCTCGGACAGGCGGGGAACCTACGAGCAGTACTTC.